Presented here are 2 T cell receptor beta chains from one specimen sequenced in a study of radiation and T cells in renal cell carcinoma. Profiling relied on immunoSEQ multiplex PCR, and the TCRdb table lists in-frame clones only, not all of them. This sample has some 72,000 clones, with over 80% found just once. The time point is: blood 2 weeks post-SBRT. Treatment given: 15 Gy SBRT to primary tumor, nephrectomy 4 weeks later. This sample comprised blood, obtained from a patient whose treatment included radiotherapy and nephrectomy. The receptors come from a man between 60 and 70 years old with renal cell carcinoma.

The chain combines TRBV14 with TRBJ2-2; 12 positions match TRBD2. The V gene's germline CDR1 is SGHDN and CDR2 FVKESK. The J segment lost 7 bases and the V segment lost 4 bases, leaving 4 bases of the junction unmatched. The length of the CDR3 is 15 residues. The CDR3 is CASSPGLAGRGELFF. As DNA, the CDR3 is TGTGCCAGCAGCCCAGGACTAGCGGGACGCGGGGAGCTGTTTTTT.

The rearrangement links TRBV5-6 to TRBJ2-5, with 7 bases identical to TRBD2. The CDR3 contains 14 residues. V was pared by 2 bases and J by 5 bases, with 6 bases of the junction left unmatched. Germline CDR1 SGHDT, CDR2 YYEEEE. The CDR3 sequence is CASSFRAGRETQYF. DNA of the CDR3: TGTGCCAGCAGCTTCCGAGCGGGGCGGGAGACCCAGTACTTC.